This TCR beta chain was captured by sequencing in a study of blood T cells in healthy people across ages (dated by TCRdb to between 2015 and 2017). Describing the broader study: In model experiments, template switching captured roughly one uniquely barcoded TCR beta cDNA molecule for every two T cells. Age-related changes in TCR beta repertoire diversity were measured in the study by deep sequencing normalized with unique cDNA molecular identifiers. The donors were split into four age groups: young (average about 16 years), middle-aged (about 40), aged (approximately 60) and long-lived (approximately 89). To avoid experimental bias, donors of different ages were randomly spread across the sequencing lanes. Two additional independent replicas of 1 million unique cDNA reads from the same blood draw were analyzed for two donors (one aged 18 to 30 and one aged 80 or older).

Paper-wide results and their limitations: Bulk unsorted PBMC profiling prevented conclusive comparison of naive and antigen-experienced compartments. Compared with the aged group, more naive CD4+ T cells, fewer expanded clones and increased TCR diversity were shown by the long-lived group, suggesting age selection. A strong correlation was found between observed TCR beta diversity and the percentage of naive T cells measured by flow cytometry. Estimates of total diversity based on one million sequenced T cells were considered lower bounds and underestimates. Because the CMV infection status of the donors was unknown, age-related changes in expanded clonotypes may potentially have been confounded. Observed TCR beta diversity per million T cells fell roughly linearly with age, and a significant reduction was already apparent by age approximately 41.

Systemically healthy Caucasian individuals from Russia, about 38 in total and aged about 6 to 90 years, were included as donors. Roughly 9 milliliters of peripheral blood were drawn from each donor into EDTA-treated Vacutainer tubes. Ficoll-Paque density-gradient centrifugation was used to isolate PBMCs, with at least 7 million per sample. Trizol reagent was used to extract total RNA from the PBMCs, yielding at least 6 micrograms per sample. For every donor, an aliquot of PBMCs went through flow cytometry to measure the percentages of naive CD45RAhigh/CD27high T cells. The CDR3 runs 12 amino acids, cysteine and phenylalanine included. CDR3 DNA only is kept here, 36 bases in frame from base 1. The junction shows trimming of 5 bases on V and 11 bases on J, plus 15 bases between the germline ends. From the germline V gene, CDR1 is SGHTA and CDR2 is FQGNSA. This clonotype was seen more than once but under ten times. Its antigen is unknown. No per-base quality is available; no much larger clone lies one base away.

The library relied on 5' RACE. The instrument given in TCRdb is Illumina HiSeq 2500. A second roughly 7 to 12 cycle PCR used a sample-barcoded 5' primer and a J-beta primer mix. A template-switch 5' adaptor carrying 12 random nucleotides introduced a unique molecular identifier onto each TCR beta cDNA molecule. Each sample yielded at least 2.5 million CDR3-containing paired-end reads. The Mint cDNA synthesis kit, primed by a TRBC-specific oligonucleotide, was used to synthesize first-strand cDNA from all RNA. Following uracil-DNA glycosylase treatment, all cDNA underwent a first 18-cycle PCR with the universal primers M1SS and BC2_uni_R. Under the source paper's analysis protocol: Normalization of each sample was performed by random selection of 1 million high-quality reads, each carrying a distinct molecular identifier. Instead of being binned into consensus sequences, reads that shared molecular identifiers were thrown out. MiTCR, set to a Q25 quality threshold and the strictest error-elimination algorithm, was used for CDR3 identification, clonotype clustering and error correction. A nonparametric unseen species model with Euler transformation was used to estimate a lower bound on total TCR beta diversity. TCRdb reworked the public reads: Q25 trimming with fastp, MiXCR clone assembly, productive beta chains retained. Rows are combined by CDR3 protein, so each entry shows the most common genes and DNA. These V and J calls rely on TCRdb rather than the paper's analysis. Here the sample has over 600,000 distinct CDR3 sequences; more than 55% occur a single time. The ten largest clones add up to roughly 24% of the sample.

This TCR was recovered from a man aged 40-49 years in good health. The sample was blood. This receptor chain uses TRBV7-2 and TRBJ2-5; the D element might be TRBD1 or TRBD2, as each aligns at 5 bases. For the CDR3, the sequence is CASSHPGALQYF. The DNA sequence is given as TGTGCCAGCAGCCACCCCGGGGCCTTGCAGTACTTC. Where the CDR3 stops, the reference TRBV7-2 and TRBJ2-5 genes take over; the full variable domain is GAGVSQSPSNKVTEKGKDVELRCDPISGHTALYWYRQSLGQGLEFLIYFQGNSAPDKSGLPSDRFSAERTGGSVSTLTIQRTQQEDSAVYLCASSHPGALQYFGPGTRLLVL.